The entry below describes one T cell receptor beta chain. Sequencing was performed with immunoSEQ multiplex PCR; in TCRdb, only in-frame clones are kept and a portion is missing. The repertoire holds approximately 76,000 clones, with roughly 90% as singletons. The sample is drawn from a study of technical replicates of blood from a few donors. Germline V gives CDR1 LNHDA, CDR2 SQIVND (reference sequence). Trimming shortened V by 8 bases and J by 1 base, and 6 bases separated the two germline ends. The CDR3 runs to 11 residues. Sequenced material: T cells isolated from PBMCs. This receptor was identified in a human donor in good health. The V and J genes are TRBV19 and TRBJ2-7; D uncertain. The CDR3 DNA reads TGTGCCAGTGGCAGTTCCTACGAGCAGTACTTC. Protein sequence: CASGSSYEQYF. The full variable domain, rest sourced from reference TRBV19 and TRBJ2-7, is DGGITQSPKYLFRKEGQNVTLSCEQNLNHDAMYWYRQDPGQGLRLIYYSQIVNDFQKGDIAEGYSVSREKKESFPLTVTSAQKNPTAFYLCASGSSYEQYFGPGTRLTVT.